This T cell receptor beta chain comes out of a study of T cells in Graves' hyperthyroidism and ophthalmopathy. Study-wide points: Using 13 V-J features, a model discriminated ophthalmopathy from stable hyperthyroidism.

Amplification targeted TCR beta CDR3 regions from RNA transcripts. First-round RT-PCR of the TCR CDR3 relied on the HTBI primer set. TCRdb passed the multiplex PCR reads through MiXCR, listing each CDR3 protein once. Among roughly 750,000 distinct CDR3 sequences listed, over 15% were seen once. This clonotype came up a few times. Its antigen remains unidentified. This CDR3 has 13 residues. Germline loops: CDR1 SGHAT, CDR2 FQNNGV. Trimming stripped 0 bases from V and 5 bases from J, with 7 bases between. Graves' hyperthyroidism without ophthalmopathy progression within 18 months was termed stable. This chain links TRBV11-2 with TRBJ2-5; D remains ambiguous. This receptor was identified in a man younger than 35 with Graves' hyperthyroidism. Input material: blood. The CDR3 DNA reads TGTGCCAGCAGCTTAGATAATTGGGAGACCCAGTACTTC. It translates to CASSLDNWETQYF.